The 4 T cell receptor beta chains reported below all come from one sample, sequenced in a study of cytomegalovirus exposure and HLA in healthy donors. The PCR made use of 60 Vbeta and 13 Jbeta primers. Clones were read by immunoSEQ multiplex PCR, and TCRdb kept only the in-frame ones, dropping some. The table lists 60,000 to 90,000 clones, about 71% of them singletons. Material: PBMCs. The receptors originated from a woman aged 45 to 65 in good health and CMV-seropositive.

This clone appeared a single time. The chain combines TRBV7-3 with TRBJ2-3; D is undetermined. The CDR3 extends over 13 amino acids. Trimming took 4 bases from V and 0 from J, leaving 5 bases between them. Germline CDR1 and CDR2: SGHTA and FQGTGA. CDR3 nucleotide sequence: TGTGCCAGCAGCTCCTCTAGCACAGATACGCAGTATTTT. Its protein is CASSSSSTDTQYF.

In this sample, this clone turned up a few times. CDR3 nucleotides: TGTGCCAGCAGCCAAGATGCAGCGGGAGACACCGGGGAGCTGTTTTTT. Translation gives CASSQDAAGDTGELFF. The chain links TRBV4-2 to TRBJ2-2; 8 bases are shared with TRBD2. Unmatched junction bases numbered 3, after V lost 0 bases and J lost 3 bases. Germline-derived CDR1 and CDR2 are LGHNA and YNFKEQ. The CDR3 extends over 16 amino acids.

In its sample, this clone was seen a few times. The chain has TRBV28 and TRBJ1-5, with D unresolved. The germline V gene has CDR1 MDHEN and CDR2 SYDVKM. The V gene lost 1 base and the J gene lost 3 bases, with 7 bases spanning the gap. This CDR3 is built from 14 residues. The CDR3 DNA follows: TGTGCCAGCAGTTTATCAGCGAACAATCAGCCCCAGCATTTT. Amino acids: CASSLSANNQPQHF.

This rearrangement joins TRBV4-2 to TRBJ1-5; 8 nucleotides align to TRBD1. CDR1 is LGHNA and CDR2 is YNFKEQ in the germline V gene. V lost 0 bases to trimming and J lost 9 bases; unmatched junction nucleotides: 7. This CDR3 has 15 amino acids. CDR3 residues: CASSQDRQGLTPQHF. As DNA, the CDR3 is TGTGCCAGCAGCCAAGATCGACAGGGGCTTACGCCCCAGCATTTT.